This TCR beta chain was sequenced during a study of OX40 agonist ivuxolimab in advanced cancers. Overall study: Patients were treated with intravenous ivuxolimab, dosed at 0.01 to 10 mg/kg and infused every 2 weeks. Cancers in dose escalation were hepatocellular, melanoma, renal cell and head and neck. Whole-study results and caveats: CD8+ T cells averaged more expanded clones than CD4+.

Blood got drawn at baseline, again on cycle 4 day 1, and then on cycle 7 day 1. About this clone itself: The antigen is not known.

Deletions cut 1 base from V and 4 bases from J, with 14 bases between. The CDR3 is made up of 15 amino acids. Per germline, CDR1 MGHRA and CDR2 YSYEKL. Repertoires were generated with immunoSEQ multiplex PCR, while TCRdb's copy carries only in-frame clones and drops some. Among some 85,000 clones listed, around 90% were seen once. The sequencing here drew on CD4+ or CD8+ T cells sorted from blood, taken in a trial of the OX40 agonist ivuxolimab. The source of this sequence is an adult with an advanced solid tumor such as melanoma, head and neck, liver or kidney cancer. J is TRBJ2-7 and V is TRBV4-1; D remains unclear. CDR3 amino acids: CASSQASNPFYEQYF. The CDR3 bases are TGCGCCAGCAGCCAAGCCAGTAATCCTTTTTACGAGCAGTACTTC.